The text below deals with one T cell receptor beta chain. What it binds is unknown. The CDR3 runs to 14 residues. From germline, CDR1 is ENHRY and CDR2 SYGVKD. V was pared by 2 bases and J by 7 bases, with 3 bases of the junction left unmatched. The data derive from a study of T cell responses to AZD1222 COVID-19 vaccine. Across the whole study: Timing groups of about 4 and about 12 weeks for second doses were pooled.

TCRdb's copy holds only in-frame clones and misses some; the assay was immunoSEQ multiplex PCR. The data show tens of thousands of clones, approximately 80% seen once. General study points: The donors showed a predominance of white British ancestry and of females, with possible underestimation of clonal diversity.

This TCR was recovered from an adult in good health. This material consisted of peripheral blood, taken on day 0 of AZD1222 vaccination. V and J are TRBV10-3 and TRBJ2-1, with 9 bases identical to TRBD2. The CDR3 reads CAISEGTSRNEQFF. CDR3 nucleotides: TGTGCCATCAGTGAGGGGACTAGCCGTAATGAGCAGTTCTTC.